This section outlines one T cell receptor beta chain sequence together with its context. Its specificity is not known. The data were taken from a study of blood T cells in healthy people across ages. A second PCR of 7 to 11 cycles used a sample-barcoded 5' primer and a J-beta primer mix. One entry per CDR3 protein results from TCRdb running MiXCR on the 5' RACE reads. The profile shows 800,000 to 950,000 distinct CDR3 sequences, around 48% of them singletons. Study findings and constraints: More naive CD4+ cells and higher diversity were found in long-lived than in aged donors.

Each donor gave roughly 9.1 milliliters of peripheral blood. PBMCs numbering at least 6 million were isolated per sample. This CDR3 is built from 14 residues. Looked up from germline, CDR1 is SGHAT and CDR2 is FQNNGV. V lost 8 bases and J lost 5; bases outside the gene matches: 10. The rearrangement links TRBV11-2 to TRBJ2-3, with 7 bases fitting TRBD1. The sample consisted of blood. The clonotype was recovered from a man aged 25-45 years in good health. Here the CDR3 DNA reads TGTGCCAGCGGTTACAGGGGCCCAGGAGATACGCAGTATTTT. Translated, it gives CASGYRGPGDTQYF.